This TCR beta chain stems from a study of sequential checkpoint blockade in melanoma. With 3 bases clipped from V and 2 bases from J, the junction kept 5 bases outside the gene matches. The CDR3 loop spans 17 amino acids. The germline gives CDR1 SGHVS, CDR2 FQNEAQ. The treatment here: randomized to nivolumab then ipilimumab (arm A) or the reverse (arm B). Using immunoSEQ multiplex PCR, the repertoire was profiled, and TCRdb retains in-frame clones only, with some absent. The data show under 8,500 clones, approximately 80% seen once. The J gene is TRBJ2-1, the V gene TRBV7-8; 12 bases line up with TRBD2. This TCR was recovered from a human donor with melanoma. The sample in question was CD8+ T cells sorted from blood (inferred from file names), obtained from a patient given nivolumab and ipilimumab in sequence. CDR3 in DNA: TGTGCCAGCAGCTTTTTTGGACTAGCGGGAACCTACAATGAGCAGTTCTTC. As protein: CASSFFGLAGTYNEQFF.